The 17 T cell receptor beta chains below come from one sample, sequenced in a study of blood T cells in healthy people across ages. The second PCR ran roughly 6 to 11 cycles with a sample-barcoded 5' primer and J-beta primers. Using its own MiXCR run on the 5' RACE reads, TCRdb lists one record per CDR3 protein. In the table there are about 930,000 distinct CDR3 sequences, about 27% of which are singletons. These data were also filed under a second study, of T cells of mothers and their children.

The sample was blood. These receptors came from a woman in her forties in good health.

This clonotype was seen only once. This chain connects TRBV7-3 to TRBJ2-4; tentative D call: TRBD2 (5 bases). The J call may be faulty, since TRBJ2-7 better matches the DNA end. The CDR3 runs 12 residues. Germline V gene lookup returns CDR1 SGHTA and CDR2 FQGTGA. The CDR3 DNA reads TGTGCCAGCAGCCCGTCCGGGGTCGAGCAGTACTTC. It codes for CASSPSGVEQYF.

This clonotype occurred a few times. J is TRBJ1-4 and V is TRBV4-3; D not resolved. The CDR3 covers 14 residues. Germline CDR1 LGHNA, CDR2 YSLEER. V was trimmed by 0 bases and J by 7 bases, leaving 9 bases between them. The CDR3 region has the DNA TGCGCCAGCAGCCAAGAGCAGAGGGCTGAAAAACTGTTTTTT. This codes for CASSQEQRAEKLFF.

The chain carries TRBV7-2 and TRBJ2-5, with 7 bases lining up with TRBD1. The J call may be incorrect, as the DNA end agrees better with TRBJ2-7. The CDR3 runs to 15 residues. Germline CDR1 and CDR2: SGHTA and FQGNSA. The CDR3 DNA follows: TGTGCCAGCAGCTTAGATTCAGGGGGAAGGTACGAGCAGTACTTC. It is translated as CASSLDSGGRYEQYF.

The chain uses TRBV11-2 and TRBJ1-2; unclear D gene. Trimming took off 4 bases at V and 4 bases at J, with 10 bases between the two ends. The length of the CDR3 is 13 residues. CDR1 and CDR2 from the germline V gene are SGHAT and FQNNGV. Here the CDR3 DNA reads TGTGCCAGCAGCTCCCCCCGGTCCTATGGCTACACCTTC. Translation gives CASSSPRSYGYTF.

This clonotype was counted ten times or more. The chain employs TRBV29-1 and TRBJ2-3; 7 nucleotides line up with TRBD2. The V segment lost 8 bases and the J segment 2 bases; nucleotides outside the gene matches: 10. Germline V gene sequence: CDR1 SQVTM, CDR2 ANQGSEA. The CDR3 has 14 residues. This chain's CDR3 is CSSRSGGYTDTQYF. CDR3 nucleotide sequence: TGCAGCTCCCGGTCGGGGGGATACACAGATACGCAGTATTTT.

The chain uses TRBV19 and TRBJ2-3; either TRBD1 or TRBD2 may supply D (5 bases each). Germline V gives CDR1 LNHDA, CDR2 SQIVND (reference sequence). The CDR3 runs to 14 residues. The V gene lost 4 bases and the J gene lost 2 bases, with 10 bases spanning the gap. The CDR3 DNA is TGTGCCAGTAGTACAGGGAGATACACAGATACGCAGTATTTT. It yields the protein CASSTGRYTDTQYF.

This clonotype was counted ten times or more. The DNA of the CDR3 is TGTGCCAGCAGCACAACAGGGACCTATGGCTACACCTTC. Translation gives CASSTTGTYGYTF. The chain combines TRBV12-3 or TRBV12-4 with TRBJ1-2; D possibly corresponds to TRBD1 (6 bases). Trimming removed 6 bases from V and 4 bases from J, with 12 bases in between. The CDR3 spans 13 residues.

The rearrangement links TRBV21-1 to TRBJ2-1; the table's D call, TRBD1, has no DNA check behind it. TRBV21-1 is tagged as a pseudogene. This CDR3 region has 18 residues. In DNA form, the CDR3 reads TGTGCCAGCAGCCTACATGGGGATTTACGGGAGTCCTACAATGAGCAGGTCTTC. It encodes CASSLHGDLRESYNEQVF.

This clonotype occurred a few times. This chain connects TRBV28 to TRBJ2-6; unclear D gene. Germline lookup yields CDR1 MDHEN and CDR2 SYDVKM. This CDR3 is 12 amino acids long. Deletions cut 7 bases from V and 3 bases from J, with 4 bases between. The CDR3 protein is CASTGGANVLTF. In nucleotides, the CDR3 is TGTGCCAGCACAGGTGGGGCCAACGTCCTGACTTTC.

This clonotype was detected only a few times. The chain has TRBV5-1 and TRBJ1-4; D gene ambiguous. The CDR3 length is 16 residues. From germline, CDR1 is SGHRS and CDR2 YFSETQ. The V and J ends lost 1 base and 3 bases respectively, with 13 bases between them. CDR3 amino acids: CASSLSRAASNEKLFF. Here the CDR3 DNA reads TGCGCCAGCAGCTTGTCAAGGGCCGCCTCTAATGAAAAACTGTTTTTT.

The chain carries TRBV11-1 and TRBJ2-1; 9 bases agree with TRBD2. The CDR3 loop spans 16 amino acids. Germline assignment: CDR1 SGHAT and CDR2 FQDESV (reference sequence). The V segment lost 6 bases and the J segment 7 bases; nucleotides outside the gene matches: 13. In DNA, the CDR3 is TGTGCCAGCAGACCACTTCTAGCGGGAAGTTTGAATGAGCAGTTCTTC. Protein sequence: CASRPLLAGSLNEQFF. Using reference TRBV11-1 and TRBJ2-1 for the parts outside the CDR3, the full variable domain is EAEVAQSPRYKITEKSQAVAFWCDPISGHATLYWYRQILGQGPELLVQFQDESVVDDSQLPKDRFSAERLKGVDSTLKIQPAELGDSAMYLCASRPLLAGSLNEQFFGPGTRLTVL.

V gene TRBV4-3 combines with J gene TRBJ1-6, with a weak D call TRBD1 (6 bases). Trimming cost V 1 base and J 7 bases, with 17 bases left between them. This CDR3 has 17 amino acids. Looked up from germline, CDR1 is LGHNA and CDR2 is YSLEER. The CDR3 loop reads CASSQARTVRGNSPLHF. The CDR3 DNA is TGCGCCAGCAGCCAAGCCCGGACAGTAAGGGGCAATTCACCCCTCCACTTT.

In this sample, this clonotype turned up many times. The genes are TRBV10-3 and TRBJ1-2; D unclear. V was trimmed by 2 bases and J by 5 bases, leaving 9 bases between them. Germline CDR1 reads ENHRY; CDR2 reads SYGVKD. The CDR3 has 13 residues. The CDR3 coding sequence is TGTGCCATCAGTGAGGGGGTATATTATGGCTACACCTTC. Translating it yields CAISEGVYYGYTF.

Ten or more counts support this clonotype. The chain employs TRBV20-1 and TRBJ2-6, with 7 nucleotides matching TRBD2. V lost 5 bases, J lost 0 bases, and 4 bases stayed unmatched. Germline CDR1 DFQATT, CDR2 SNEGSKA (reference sequence). The CDR3 sequence is 15 residues long. The CDR3 protein is CSAGEGSSGANVLTF. In DNA, the CDR3 is TGCAGTGCTGGGGAGGGCAGCTCTGGGGCCAACGTCCTGACTTTC.

CDR3 nucleotide sequence: TGTGCCAGCGCCTCGTCCCGAGCACCCACAGATACGCAGTATTTT. Amino acids: CASASSRAPTDTQYF. The chain combines TRBV27 with TRBJ2-3; D remains unclear. In germline, CDR1 is MNHEY, CDR2 SMNVEV (reference sequence). V dropped 8 bases and J dropped 2 bases, with 17 bases sitting between them. This CDR3 contains 15 residues.

This chain uses TRBV28 with TRBJ2-5; D may be TRBD2 (6 bases). The germline V gene has CDR1 MDHEN and CDR2 SYDVKM. The CDR3 is 17 amino acids. Trimming took 4 bases from V and 3 from J, leaving 21 bases between them. This CDR3 reads CASSSTTAYTGEETQYF. As DNA, the CDR3 is TGTGCCAGCAGTTCTACGACAGCCTATACGGGGGAAGAGACCCAGTACTTC.

V is TRBV6-6 and J is TRBJ1-2, with D tentatively TRBD1 (6 bases). CDR1 is MNHNY, CDR2 SVGAGI, per germline (reference sequence). Trimming stripped 0 bases from V and 0 bases from J, with 8 bases between. The CDR3 has 15 residues. CDR3 residues: CASSYSRGPNYGYTF. CDR3 DNA sequence: TGTGCCAGCAGTTACTCCAGGGGCCCTAACTATGGCTACACCTTC.